A selection of T cell receptor beta chains follows, all from one sample in a study of PD-1 blockade in classical Hodgkin lymphoma. Using immunoSEQ multiplex PCR, the repertoire was profiled, and TCRdb retains in-frame clones only, with some absent. The table includes roughly 36,000 clones, 70% to 85% detected once. Source: peripheral blood mononuclear cells (PBMCs), taken before the fourth cycle of nivolumab. These receptors all come from a human donor with classical Hodgkin lymphoma. CDR3s include the opening cysteine and the closing phenylalanine or tryptophan. Each record gives: D gene, clone size, J gene, V gene, CDR3 protein, CDR3 DNA. The D gene is left open where the match is weak. Expanded clones are given a class, and other clones once, few, many or no size at all.

. . TRBJ2-1 TRBV4-2 CASSLNRGEQFF TGTGCCAGCAGCCTGAATCGGGGTGAGCAGTTCTTC
TRBD1 . TRBJ1-3 TRBV7-9 CASSKGQGIGNTIYF TGTGCCAGCAGCAAGGGACAGGGTATAGGAAACACCATATATTTT
TRBD2 . TRBJ2-3 TRBV4-2 CASSQGRRTSGGRTDTQYF TGTGCCAGCAGCCAGGGCCGGAGGACTAGCGGGGGGCGAACAGATACGCAGTATTTT
. . TRBJ1-1 TRBV28 CASPPNRENTEAFF TGTGCCAGCCCTCCGAACCGAGAGAACACTGAAGCTTTCTTT
. . TRBJ1-1 TRBV5-1 CASSLAWGGDTEAFF TGCGCCAGCAGCTTGGCCTGGGGTGGGGACACTGAAGCTTTCTTT
. . TRBJ1-5 TRBV5-1 CASSLVGGNQPQHF TGCGCCAGCAGCTTGGTAGGGGGCAATCAGCCCCAGCATTTT
TRBD2 . TRBJ2-3 TRBV9 CASTPFGASGGAVDTQYF TGTGCCAGCACCCCATTTGGGGCTAGCGGGGGGGCCGTAGATACGCAGTATTTT
. . TRBJ2-2 TRBV5-1 CASSLAIDTGELFF TGCGCCAGCAGCTTGGCCATTGACACCGGGGAGCTGTTTTTT
. . TRBJ2-2 TRBV5-4 CASSLEPGTGTGELFF TGTGCCAGCAGCCTTGAACCAGGGACGGGCACCGGGGAGCTGTTTTTT
. . TRBJ1-5 TRBV7-8 CASSSQFSNQPQHF TGTGCCAGCAGCTCTCAATTTAGCAATCAGCCCCAGCATTTT
TRBD1 . TRBJ2-5 TRBV5-6 CASGAGTVIQETQYF TGTGCCTCTGGAGCCGGGACAGTTATTCAAGAGACCCAGTACTTC
. . TRBJ1-5 TRBV19 CASSRARQDNQPQHF TGTGCCAGTAGTAGAGCCCGACAGGACAATCAGCCCCAGCATTTT
. . TRBJ2-7 TRBV28 CASSLPPVQVSYEQYF TGTGCCAGCAGTTTACCACCGGTTCAGGTCTCCTACGAGCAGTACTTC
TRBD1 few TRBJ2-2 TRBV29-1 CSVYHPNRGLGTGELFF TGCAGCGTCTATCATCCGAACAGGGGGCTGGGAACCGGGGAGCTGTTTTTT